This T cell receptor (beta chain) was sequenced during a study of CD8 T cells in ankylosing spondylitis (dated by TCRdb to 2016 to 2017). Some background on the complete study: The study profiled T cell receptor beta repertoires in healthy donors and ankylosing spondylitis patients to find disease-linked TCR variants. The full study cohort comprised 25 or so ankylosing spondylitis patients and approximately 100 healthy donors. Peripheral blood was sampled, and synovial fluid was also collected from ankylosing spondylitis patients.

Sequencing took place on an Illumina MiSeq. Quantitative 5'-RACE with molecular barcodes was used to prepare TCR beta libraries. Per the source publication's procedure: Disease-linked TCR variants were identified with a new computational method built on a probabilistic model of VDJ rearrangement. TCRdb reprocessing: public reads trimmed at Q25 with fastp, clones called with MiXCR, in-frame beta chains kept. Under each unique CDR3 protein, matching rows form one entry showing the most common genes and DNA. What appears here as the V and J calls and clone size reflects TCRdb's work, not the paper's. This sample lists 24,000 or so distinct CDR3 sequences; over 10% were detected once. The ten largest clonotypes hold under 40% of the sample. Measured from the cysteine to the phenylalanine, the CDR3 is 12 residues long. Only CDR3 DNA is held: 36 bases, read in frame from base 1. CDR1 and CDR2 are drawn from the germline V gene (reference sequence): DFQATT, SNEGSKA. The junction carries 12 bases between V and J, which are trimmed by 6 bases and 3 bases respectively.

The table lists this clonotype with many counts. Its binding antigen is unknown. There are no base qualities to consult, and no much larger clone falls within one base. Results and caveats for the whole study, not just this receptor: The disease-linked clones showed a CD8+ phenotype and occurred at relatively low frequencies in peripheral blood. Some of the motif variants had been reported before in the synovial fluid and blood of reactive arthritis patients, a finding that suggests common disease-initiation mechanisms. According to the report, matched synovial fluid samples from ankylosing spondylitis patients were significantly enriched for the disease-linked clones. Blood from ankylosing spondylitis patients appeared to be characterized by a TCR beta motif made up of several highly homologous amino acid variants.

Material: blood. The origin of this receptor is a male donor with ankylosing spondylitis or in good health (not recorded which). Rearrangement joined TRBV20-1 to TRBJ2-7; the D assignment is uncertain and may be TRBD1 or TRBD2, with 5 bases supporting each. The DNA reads TGCAGTGCCCGGGACGAACACTACGAGCAGTACTTC. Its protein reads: CSARDEHYEQYF.